Included here is one T cell receptor beta chain sequence, with context. Its antigen is undetermined. The CDR3 is 14 residues long. The V end lost 0 bases, the J end lost 6 bases, and 12 bases lay between the germline ends. CDR1 and CDR2 (germline): SGDLS, YYNGEE. This sample was included in a study of T cell responses to AZD1222 COVID-19 vaccine. Study findings and constraints: Reportedly, nearly half of unique spike TCRs recognized epitopes outside B.1.351/B.1.1.7 mutations. Clonal diversity was possibly underestimated; the donors were predominantly white British and more often female. With two AZD1222 doses given, Spike-specific TCR breadth and depth both rose.

Method: immunoSEQ multiplex PCR; TCRdb's copy keeps in-frame clones and lacks some. The sample records some 130,000 clones, 88% being singletons. The rearrangement links TRBV9 to TRBJ2-5; D gene unclear. The origin of this receptor is an adult in good health. The sample here was peripheral blood, taken on day 0 of MenACWY control vaccination. Written as DNA, the CDR3 is TGTGCCAGCAGCGTAGATGGCGGCGACCAGACCCAGTACTTC. Protein: CASSVDGGDQTQYF.